This T cell receptor (beta chain) appears in the sequencing data of a study of shared clonotypes between healthy human individuals. Study details: The study drew on two women and three men aged 18 to 49 as donors. Overall study findings and caveats: Non-shared clonotypes were found to have lower generation probabilities than the clonotypes that were shared by all four of the sorted-subset donors.

For this clone: Antigen specificity is unknown.

Looked up from germline, CDR1 is SGHKS and CDR2 is YYEKEE (reference sequence). The CDR3 has 15 residues. V was clipped by 5 bases and J by 0 bases; unmatched bases: 6. Assay used: immunoSEQ multiplex PCR; TCRdb lists only in-frame clones, some missing. The data hold roughly 2.2 million clones, with 80% to 95% observed a single time. The chain carries TRBV5-5 and TRBJ2-7, with 9 bases that match TRBD1. This TCR came from a man aged 18 to 30 in good health. Some clones in this sample may be carry-over from other donors' samples. The sequencing input was naive CD4+ T cells from PBMCs. Described subset: CD45RA+ positively selected. The CDR3 DNA reads as TGTGCCAGCAGTAAATCGGGACAGGGCTCCTACGAGCAGTACTTC. As protein: CASSKSGQGSYEQYF. Combining the CDR3 with reference TRBV5-5 and TRBJ2-7 gives the whole variable domain DAGVTQSPTHLIKTRGQQVTLRCSPISGHKSVSWYQQVLGQGPQFIFQYYEKEERGRGNFPDRFSARQFPNYSSELNVNALLLGDSALYLCASSKSGQGSYEQYFGPGTRLTVT.